This TCR beta chain stems from a study of blood T cell repertoires in COVID-19. Study as a whole: Material from acute and convalescent COVID-19 was sourced from the United States, Italy and Spain. T cells, B-cell-depleted T cells, or PBMCs provided the cDNA or gDNA that served as material.

In the authors' workflow: Amplification of reference gene primers provided the estimated nucleated cell counts. Libraries were prepared by immunoSEQ multiplex PCR; TCRdb keeps only in-frame clonotypes and omits some of them. D and trimming come from the DNA, and the V and J calls and clone size come from that table. The table includes under 140,000 clones, roughly 79% detected once. V lost 2 bases and J lost 8, with 11 bases in between. The germline V gene has CDR1 SGHKS and CDR2 YYEKEE (reference sequence). The CDR3 extends over 14 amino acids. The specimen was peripheral blood. V is TRBV5-5 and J is TRBJ1-6; a possible D gene is TRBD1 (6 bases). This TCR derives from a woman of 80 years or more with active or convalescent COVID-19. The DNA for the CDR3 is TGTGCCAGCAGCTTTGACAGGAATTATTCACCCCTCCACTTT. Translated: CASSFDRNYSPLHF.